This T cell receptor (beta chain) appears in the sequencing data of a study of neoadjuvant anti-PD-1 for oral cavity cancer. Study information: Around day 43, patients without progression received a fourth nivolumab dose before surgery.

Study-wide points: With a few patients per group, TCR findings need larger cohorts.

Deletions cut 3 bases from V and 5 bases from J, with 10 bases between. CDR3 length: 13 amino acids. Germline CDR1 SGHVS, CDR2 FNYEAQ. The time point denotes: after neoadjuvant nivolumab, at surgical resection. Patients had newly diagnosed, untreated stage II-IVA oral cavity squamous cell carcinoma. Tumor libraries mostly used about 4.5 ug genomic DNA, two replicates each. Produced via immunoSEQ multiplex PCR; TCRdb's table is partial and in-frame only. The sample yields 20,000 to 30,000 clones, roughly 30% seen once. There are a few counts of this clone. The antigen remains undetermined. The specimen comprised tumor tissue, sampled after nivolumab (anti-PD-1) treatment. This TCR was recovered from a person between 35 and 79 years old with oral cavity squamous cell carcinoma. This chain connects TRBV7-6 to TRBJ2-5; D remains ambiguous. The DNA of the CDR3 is TGTGCCAGCAGCTTCTCCGGGCAGGAGACCCAGTACTTC. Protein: CASSFSGQETQYF.